This is a list of T cell receptor beta chains from one sample in a study of blood T cell repertoires in COVID-19. Assay used: immunoSEQ multiplex PCR; TCRdb lists only in-frame clones, some missing. The table records about 73,000 clones, approximately 89% of them present only once. Source material: peripheral blood. The source of these receptors is a man aged 80 or over with acute or convalescent COVID-19. Both conserved end residues are part of each CDR3. Fields, in order: V gene, clone size, CDR3 length, D gene, J gene, CDR3 protein, CDR3 DNA. The D gene is left open where the match is weak. Clone sizes are given selectively: once, few, many, or a class where the clone is expanded.

v_gene: TRBV19
abundance: few
len: 18
d_gene: -
j_gene: TRBJ1-6
CDR3aa: CASSIGIRGSSYNSPLHF
CDR3nt: TGTGCCAGTAGTATAGGGATTAGGGGGAGCTCCTATAATTCACCCCTCCACTTT

v_gene: TRBV11-2
abundance: once
len: 17
d_gene: -
j_gene: TRBJ2-2
CDR3aa: CASSLRLGGANTGELFF
CDR3nt: TGTGCCAGCAGCCTACGACTTGGCGGCGCGAACACCGGGGAGCTGTTTTTT

v_gene: TRBV29-1
abundance: -
len: 11
d_gene: -
j_gene: TRBJ1-2
CDR3aa: CSVDTGYGYTF
CDR3nt: TGCAGCGTTGATACAGGCTATGGCTACACCTTC

v_gene: TRBV11-2
abundance: -
len: 12
d_gene: -
j_gene: TRBJ2-7
CDR3aa: CASSYQQGQQYF
CDR3nt: TGTGCCAGCAGCTACCAACAGGGCCAGCAGTACTTC

v_gene: TRBV14
abundance: -
len: 13
d_gene: -
j_gene: TRBJ2-7
CDR3aa: CASSSFRGNEQYF
CDR3nt: TGTGCCAGCAGCTCCTTTAGGGGGAACGAGCAGTACTTC

v_gene: TRBV3-1/TRBV3-2
abundance: -
len: 16
d_gene: -
j_gene: TRBJ2-2
CDR3aa: CASSQGPGMGTGELFF
CDR3nt: TGTGCCAGCAGCCAAGGCCCAGGGATGGGCACCGGGGAGCTGTTTTTT

v_gene: TRBV7-8
abundance: -
len: 16
d_gene: -
j_gene: TRBJ1-1
CDR3aa: CASSLVSGHLNTEAFF
CDR3nt: TGTGCCAGCAGCTTAGTTTCGGGACACCTAAACACTGAAGCTTTCTTT

v_gene: TRBV2
abundance: -
len: 14
d_gene: -
j_gene: TRBJ1-3
CDR3aa: CASNINTSGNTIYF
CDR3nt: TGTGCCAGCAACATTAATACCTCTGGAAACACCATATATTTT

v_gene: TRBV28
abundance: -
len: 13
d_gene: -
j_gene: TRBJ2-3
CDR3aa: CASSPTDADTQYF
CDR3nt: TGTGCCAGCAGTCCGACAGATGCAGATACGCAGTATTTT

v_gene: TRBV18
abundance: once
len: 14
d_gene: -
j_gene: TRBJ1-1
CDR3aa: CASSPQRGITEAFF
CDR3nt: TGTGCCAGCTCACCACAACGGGGGATTACTGAAGCTTTCTTT

v_gene: TRBV7-2
abundance: -
len: 15
d_gene: TRBD1
j_gene: TRBJ1-1
CDR3aa: CASSWGQSKDTEAFF
CDR3nt: TGTGCCAGCAGCTGGGGACAGTCAAAAGACACTGAAGCTTTCTTT

v_gene: TRBV4-1
abundance: -
len: 17
d_gene: -
j_gene: TRBJ2-2
CDR3aa: CASSPPGTPGRTGELFF
CDR3nt: TGCGCCAGCAGCCCTCCGGGGACTCCAGGCAGGACCGGGGAGCTGTTTTTT

v_gene: TRBV6-5
abundance: -
len: 14
d_gene: TRBD1
j_gene: TRBJ2-2
CDR3aa: CASRQQGADGELFF
CDR3nt: TGTGCCAGCAGGCAACAGGGGGCTGACGGGGAGCTGTTTTTT

v_gene: TRBV19
abundance: -
len: 13
d_gene: -
j_gene: TRBJ1-5
CDR3aa: CASSRSWNQPQHF
CDR3nt: TGTGCCAGTAGTAGGAGTTGGAATCAGCCCCAGCATTTT

v_gene: TRBV30
abundance: few
len: 14
d_gene: -
j_gene: TRBJ2-1
CDR3aa: CAWSGRSSYNEQFF
CDR3nt: TGTGCCTGGAGTGGCAGAAGCTCCTACAATGAGCAGTTCTTC

v_gene: TRBV6-5
abundance: once
len: 15
d_gene: TRBD1
j_gene: TRBJ1-6
CDR3aa: CASSYSGTANSPLHF
CDR3nt: TGTGCCAGCAGTTACTCCGGGACAGCTAATTCACCCCTCCACTTT

v_gene: TRBV7-9
abundance: -
len: 15
d_gene: -
j_gene: TRBJ2-3
CDR3aa: CASSPAQGLTDTQYF
CDR3nt: TGTGCCAGCAGCCCGGCTCAGGGCCTCACAGATACGCAGTATTTT

v_gene: TRBV7-8
abundance: -
len: 13
d_gene: -
j_gene: TRBJ2-3
CDR3aa: CASSDRSTDTQYF
CDR3nt: TGTGCCAGCAGCGACAGGAGCACAGATACGCAGTATTTT

v_gene: TRBV5-6
abundance: -
len: 16
d_gene: -
j_gene: TRBJ2-6
CDR3aa: CASSPWTASGANVLTF
CDR3nt: TGTGCCAGCAGCCCCTGGACAGCCTCTGGGGCCAACGTCCTGACTTTC

v_gene: TRBV3-1/TRBV3-2
abundance: -
len: 14
d_gene: TRBD1
j_gene: TRBJ1-1
CDR3aa: CASSARDRNTEAFF
CDR3nt: TGTGCCAGCAGCGCCCGGGACAGGAACACTGAAGCTTTCTTT

v_gene: TRBV3-1/TRBV3-2
abundance: once
len: 14
d_gene: TRBD1
j_gene: TRBJ1-1
CDR3aa: CASSPGQGATEAFF
CDR3nt: TGTGCCAGCAGCCCGGGACAGGGGGCCACTGAAGCTTTCTTT

v_gene: TRBV3-1/TRBV3-2
abundance: -
len: 15
d_gene: TRBD2
j_gene: TRBJ2-3
CDR3aa: CASSPIAGGTDTQYF
CDR3nt: TGTGCCAGCAGCCCGATAGCGGGGGGCACAGATACGCAGTATTTT

v_gene: TRBV10-3
abundance: -
len: 13
d_gene: -
j_gene: TRBJ1-5
CDR3aa: CAIRTGPNQPQHF
CDR3nt: TGTGCCATCAGGACAGGTCCCAATCAGCCCCAGCATTTT

v_gene: TRBV6-5
abundance: -
len: 15
d_gene: TRBD2
j_gene: TRBJ2-7
CDR3aa: CASSKTSGSSYEQYF
CDR3nt: TGTGCCAGCAGTAAGACTAGCGGGAGCTCCTACGAGCAGTACTTC

v_gene: TRBV25-1
abundance: once
len: 13
d_gene: -
j_gene: TRBJ2-2
CDR3aa: CASSDRVAGELFF
CDR3nt: TGTGCCAGCAGTGACAGGGTCGCCGGGGAGCTGTTTTTT

v_gene: TRBV6-4
abundance: -
len: 13
d_gene: -
j_gene: TRBJ1-1
CDR3aa: CASSLTVDTEAFF
CDR3nt: TGTGCCAGCAGTTTAACAGTGGACACTGAAGCTTTCTTT